Sequencing of this T cell receptor beta chain was carried out in a study of human T cells and chemical hapten exposure. Background on the study: Patch tests put 0.01% DPC on the upper back, read at 6 days.

TCRdb itself ran the RACE reads through MiXCR, one entry per CDR3 protein. The sample holds 110,000 or so distinct CDR3 sequences; 30% to 35% are singletons and the top ten take 2.5% to 3%. Only a few counts were recorded for this clonotype. V was trimmed by 7 bases and J by 2 bases, leaving 12 bases between them. This CDR3 spans 14 amino acids. Time point noted: patch test 3, about 24 weeks after DPC sensitization. Treatment here: therapeutic diphenylcyclopropenone sensitization with weekly scalp DPC. This sequence joins TRBV12-3 or TRBV12-4 and TRBJ2-1; D not resolved. The sequence was collected from a man in his forties with alopecia areata. Some clones in this sample may be carry-over from other donors' samples. The material sequenced was whole blood, taken in connection with sensitization to the hapten diphenylcyclopropenone (DPC). The CDR3 region is CASTKHEPYNEQFF. CDR3 nucleotide sequence: TGTGCCAGCACCAAACATGAGCCCTACAATGAGCAGTTCTTC.